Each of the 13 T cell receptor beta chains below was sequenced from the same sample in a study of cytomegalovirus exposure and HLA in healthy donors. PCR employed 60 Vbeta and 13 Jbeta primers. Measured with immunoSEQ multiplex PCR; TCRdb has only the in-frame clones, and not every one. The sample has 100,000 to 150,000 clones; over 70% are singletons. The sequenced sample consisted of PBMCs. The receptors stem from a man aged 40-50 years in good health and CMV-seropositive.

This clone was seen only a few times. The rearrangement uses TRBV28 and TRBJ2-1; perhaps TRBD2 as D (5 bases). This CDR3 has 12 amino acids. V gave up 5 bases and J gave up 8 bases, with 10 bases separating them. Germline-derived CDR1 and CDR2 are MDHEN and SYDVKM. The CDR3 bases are TGTGCCAGCAGTGGGGAGTTCGATGAGCAGTTCTTC. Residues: CASSGEFDEQFF.

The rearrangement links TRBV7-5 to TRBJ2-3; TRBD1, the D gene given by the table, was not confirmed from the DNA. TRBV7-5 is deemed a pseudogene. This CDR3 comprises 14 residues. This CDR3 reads CARSQDRGTDTQYF. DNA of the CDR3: TGTGCCAGAAGCCAAGACAGGGGCACAGATACGCAGTATTTT.

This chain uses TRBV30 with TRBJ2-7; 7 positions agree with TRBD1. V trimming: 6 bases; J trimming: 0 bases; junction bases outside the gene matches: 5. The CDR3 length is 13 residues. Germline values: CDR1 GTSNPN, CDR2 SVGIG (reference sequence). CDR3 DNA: TGTGCCTGTATGACAGGGTTCTCCTACGAGCAGTACTTC. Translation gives CACMTGFSYEQYF.

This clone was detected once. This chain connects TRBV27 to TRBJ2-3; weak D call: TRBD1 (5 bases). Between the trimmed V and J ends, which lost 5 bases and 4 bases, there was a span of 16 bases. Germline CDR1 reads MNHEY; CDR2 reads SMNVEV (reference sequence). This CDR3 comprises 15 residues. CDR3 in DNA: TGTGCCAGCAGTCCGCTGCAGGGTCGGCCAGATACGCAGTATTTT. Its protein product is CASSPLQGRPDTQYF.

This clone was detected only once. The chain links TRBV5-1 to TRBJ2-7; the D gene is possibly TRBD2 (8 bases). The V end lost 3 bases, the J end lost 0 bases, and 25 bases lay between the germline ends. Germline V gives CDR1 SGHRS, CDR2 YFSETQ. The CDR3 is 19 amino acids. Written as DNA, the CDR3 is TGCGCCAGCAGCTCGACAGGGTTCTCTAGCGGGTCTGTCTCCTACGAGCAGTACTTC. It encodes CASSSTGFSSGSVSYEQYF. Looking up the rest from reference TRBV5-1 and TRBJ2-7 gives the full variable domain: KAGVTQTPRYLIKTRGQQVTLSCSPISGHRSVSWYQQTPGQGLQFLFEYFSETQRNKGNFPGRFSGRQFSNSRSEMNVSTLELGDSALYLCASSSTGFSSGSVSYEQYFGPGTRLTVT.

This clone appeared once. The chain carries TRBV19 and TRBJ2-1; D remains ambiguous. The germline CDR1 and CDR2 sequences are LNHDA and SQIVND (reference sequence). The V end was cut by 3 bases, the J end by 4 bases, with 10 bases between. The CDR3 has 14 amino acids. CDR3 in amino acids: CASSIGSVYNEQFF. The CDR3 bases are TGTGCCAGTAGTATCGGTTCGGTATACAATGAGCAGTTCTTC.

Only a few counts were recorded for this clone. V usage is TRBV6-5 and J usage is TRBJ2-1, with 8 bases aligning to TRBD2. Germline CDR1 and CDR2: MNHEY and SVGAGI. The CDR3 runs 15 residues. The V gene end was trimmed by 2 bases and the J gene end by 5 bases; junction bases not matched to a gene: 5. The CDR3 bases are TGTGCCAGCAGTTACCAGCGGGAGTACCACAATGAGCAGTTCTTC. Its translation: CASSYQREYHNEQFF.

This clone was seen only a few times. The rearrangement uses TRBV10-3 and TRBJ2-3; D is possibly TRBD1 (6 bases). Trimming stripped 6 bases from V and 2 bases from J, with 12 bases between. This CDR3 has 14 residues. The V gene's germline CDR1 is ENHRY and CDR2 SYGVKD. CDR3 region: CAISRTANTDTQYF. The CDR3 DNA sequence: TGTGCCATCAGCCGGACAGCCAACACAGATACGCAGTATTTT.

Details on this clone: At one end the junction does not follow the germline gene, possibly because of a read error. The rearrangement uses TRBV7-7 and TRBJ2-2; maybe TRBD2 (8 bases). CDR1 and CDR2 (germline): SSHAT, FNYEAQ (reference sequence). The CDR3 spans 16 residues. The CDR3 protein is CASSLAGQLGTGELFF. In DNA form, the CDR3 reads TGTGCTAGCAGCTTAGCGGGACAGCTTGGGACCGGGGAGCTGTTTTTT. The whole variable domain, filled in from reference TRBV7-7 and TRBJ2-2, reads GAGVSQSPRYKVTKRGQDVTLRCDPISSHATLYWYQQALGQGPEFLTYFNYEAQPDKSGLPSDRFSAERPEGSISTLTIQRTEQRDSAMYRCASSLAGQLGTGELFFGEGSRLTVL.

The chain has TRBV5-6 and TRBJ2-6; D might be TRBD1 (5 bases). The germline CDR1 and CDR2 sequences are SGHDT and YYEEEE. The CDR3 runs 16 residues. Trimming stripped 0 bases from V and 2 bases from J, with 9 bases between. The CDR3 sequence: CASSLVRQPGANVLTF. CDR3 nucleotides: TGTGCCAGCAGCTTGGTTCGACAGCCTGGGGCCAACGTCCTGACTTTC.

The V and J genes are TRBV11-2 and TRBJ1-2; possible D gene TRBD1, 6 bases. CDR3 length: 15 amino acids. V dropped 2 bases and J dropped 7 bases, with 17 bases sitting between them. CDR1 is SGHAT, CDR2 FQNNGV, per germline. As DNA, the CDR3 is TGTGCCAGCAGCTTAATTGGCCAGGGCAGGGGTGGCTACACCTTC. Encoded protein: CASSLIGQGRGGYTF.

The CDR3 DNA reads as TGTGCCAGCAGTGAATACAGGATGAACACCGGGGAGCTGTTTTTT. Residues: CASSEYRMNTGELFF. V and J are TRBV25-1 and TRBJ2-2; D unresolved. The V and J ends lost 0 bases and 1 base respectively, with 6 bases between them. The CDR3 runs to 15 residues. The germline V gene has CDR1 MGHDK and CDR2 SYGVNS.

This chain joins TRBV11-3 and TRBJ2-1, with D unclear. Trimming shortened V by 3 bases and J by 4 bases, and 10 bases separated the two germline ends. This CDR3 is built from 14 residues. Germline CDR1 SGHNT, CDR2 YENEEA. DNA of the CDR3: TGTGCCAGCAGCTTGGGCGAACTTTACAATGAGCAGTTCTTC. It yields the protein CASSLGELYNEQFF.